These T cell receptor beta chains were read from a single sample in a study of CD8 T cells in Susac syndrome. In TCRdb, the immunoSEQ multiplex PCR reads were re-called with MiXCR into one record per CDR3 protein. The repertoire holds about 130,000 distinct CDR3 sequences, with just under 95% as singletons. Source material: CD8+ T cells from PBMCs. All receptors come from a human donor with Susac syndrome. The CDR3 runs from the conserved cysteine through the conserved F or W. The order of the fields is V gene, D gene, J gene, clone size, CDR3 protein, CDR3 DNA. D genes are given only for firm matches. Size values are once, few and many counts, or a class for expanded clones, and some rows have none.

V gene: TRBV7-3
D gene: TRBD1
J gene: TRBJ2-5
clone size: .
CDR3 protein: CASSWGTGGEETQYF
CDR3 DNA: TGTGCCAGCAGCTGGGGGACAGGGGGTGAAGAGACCCAGTACTTC

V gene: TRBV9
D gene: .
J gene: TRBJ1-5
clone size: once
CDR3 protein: CASSTSDGNQPQHF
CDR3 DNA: TGTGCCAGCAGCACCTCGGACGGCAATCAGCCCCAGCATTTT

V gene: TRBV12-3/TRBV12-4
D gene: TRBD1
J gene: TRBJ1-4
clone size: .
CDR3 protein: CASSGTASYEKLFF
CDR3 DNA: TGTGCCAGCAGCGGGACAGCAAGCTATGAAAAACTGTTTTTT

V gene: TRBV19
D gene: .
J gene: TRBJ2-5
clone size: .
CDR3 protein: CASSIIGNQETQYF
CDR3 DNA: TGTGCCAGTAGTATAATCGGCAACCAAGAGACCCAGTACTTC

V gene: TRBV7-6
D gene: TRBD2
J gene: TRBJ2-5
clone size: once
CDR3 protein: CASSAGTSDQETQYF
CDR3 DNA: TGTGCCAGCAGCGCCGGGACTAGCGACCAAGAGACCCAGTACTTC

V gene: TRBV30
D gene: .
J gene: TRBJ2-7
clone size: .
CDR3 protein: CAWSVQSPYEQYF
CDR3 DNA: TGTGCCTGGAGTGTTCAATCTCCCTACGAGCAGTACTTC

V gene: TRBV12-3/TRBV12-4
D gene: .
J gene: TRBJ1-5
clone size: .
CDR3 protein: CASSLAQPGGGQPQHF
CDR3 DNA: TGTGCCAGCAGTTTAGCGCAGCCGGGGGGCGGTCAGCCCCAGCATTTT

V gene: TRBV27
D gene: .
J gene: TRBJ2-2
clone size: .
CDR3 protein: CASSLLGPAGTGELFF
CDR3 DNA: TGTGCCAGCAGTCTCTTAGGTCCGGCGGGCACCGGGGAGCTGTTTTTT

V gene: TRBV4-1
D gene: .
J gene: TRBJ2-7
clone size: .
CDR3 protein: CASSQAVTEAYEQYF
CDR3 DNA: TGCGCCAGCAGCCAAGCAGTGACAGAGGCCTACGAGCAGTACTTC

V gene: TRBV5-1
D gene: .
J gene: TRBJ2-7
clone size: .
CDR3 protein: CASSFYSYEQYF
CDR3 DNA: TGCGCCAGCAGCTTTTATTCCTACGAGCAGTACTTC

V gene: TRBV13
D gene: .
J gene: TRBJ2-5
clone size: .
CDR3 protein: CASSSAQALYQETQYF
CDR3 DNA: TGTGCCAGCAGCTCAGCCCAGGCCTTGTACCAAGAGACCCAGTACTTC

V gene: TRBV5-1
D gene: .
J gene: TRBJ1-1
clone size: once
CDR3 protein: CASSPEGTEAFF
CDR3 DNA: TGCGCCAGCAGCCCGGAGGGAACTGAAGCTTTCTTT

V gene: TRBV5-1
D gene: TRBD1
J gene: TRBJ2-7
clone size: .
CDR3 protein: CASSSDRAGEQYF
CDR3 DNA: TGCGCCAGCAGCTCCGACAGGGCCGGCGAGCAGTACTTC

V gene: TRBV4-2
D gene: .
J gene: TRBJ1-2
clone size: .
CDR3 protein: CASSPTSSTGRPYGYTF
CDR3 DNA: TGTGCCAGCAGTCCTACCTCATCGACAGGAAGACCTTATGGCTACACCTTC

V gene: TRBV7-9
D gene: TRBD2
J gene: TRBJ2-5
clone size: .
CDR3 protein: CASSPGLSQETQYF
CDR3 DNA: TGTGCCAGCAGCCCGGGACTATCACAAGAGACCCAGTACTTC

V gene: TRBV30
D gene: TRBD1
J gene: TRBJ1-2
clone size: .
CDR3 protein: CAWKHRDREFYGYTF
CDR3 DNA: TGTGCCTGGAAACACCGGGACAGGGAGTTCTATGGCTACACCTTC

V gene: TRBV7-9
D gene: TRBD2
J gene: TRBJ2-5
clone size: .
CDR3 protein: CARSLRPGGETQYF
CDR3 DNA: TGTGCCAGAAGCTTAAGGCCGGGGGGAGAGACCCAGTACTTC

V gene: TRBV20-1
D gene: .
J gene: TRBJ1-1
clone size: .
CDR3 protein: CSAARGTEAFF
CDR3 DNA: TGCAGTGCTGCCCGTGGAACTGAAGCTTTCTTT

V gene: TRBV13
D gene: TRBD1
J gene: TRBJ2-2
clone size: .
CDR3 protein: CASSLWAGGNTGELFF
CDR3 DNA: TGTGCCAGCAGCTTATGGGCAGGGGGAAACACCGGGGAGCTGTTTTTT

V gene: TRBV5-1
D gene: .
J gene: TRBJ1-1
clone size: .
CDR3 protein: CASSLGAREAEAFF
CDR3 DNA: TGCGCCAGCAGCCTGGGGGCCAGGGAGGCTGAAGCTTTCTTT

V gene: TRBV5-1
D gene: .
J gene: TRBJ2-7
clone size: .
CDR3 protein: CASSLAGHNEQYF
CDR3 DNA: TGCGCCAGCAGCTTGGCCGGGCATAACGAGCAGTACTTC

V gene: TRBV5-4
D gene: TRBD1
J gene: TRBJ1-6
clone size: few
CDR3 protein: CASRGQGNSPLHF
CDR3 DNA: TGTGCCAGCAGGGGACAGGGCAATTCACCCCTCCACTTT

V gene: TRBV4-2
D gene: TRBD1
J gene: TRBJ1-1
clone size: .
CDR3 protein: CASSPSKDRENTEAFF
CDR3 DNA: TGTGCCAGCAGCCCGTCGAAGGACAGGGAGAACACTGAAGCTTTCTTT

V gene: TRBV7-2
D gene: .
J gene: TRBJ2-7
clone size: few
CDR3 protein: CASSSTSYEQYF
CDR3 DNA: TGTGCCAGCAGCTCCACCTCCTACGAGCAGTACTTC

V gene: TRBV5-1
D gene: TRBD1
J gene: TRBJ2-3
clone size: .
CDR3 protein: CASSLAGTGAGTDTQYF
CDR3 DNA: TGCGCCAGCAGCTTGGCCGGGACAGGGGCTGGCACAGATACGCAGTATTTT

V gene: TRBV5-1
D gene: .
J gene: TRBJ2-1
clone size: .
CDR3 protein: CASENGNEQFF
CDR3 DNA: TGCGCCAGCGAGAACGGCAATGAGCAGTTCTTC

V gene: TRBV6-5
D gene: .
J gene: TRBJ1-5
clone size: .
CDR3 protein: CASSQTGPNQPQHF
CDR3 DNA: TGTGCCAGCAGCCAGACAGGACCCAATCAGCCCCAGCATTTT

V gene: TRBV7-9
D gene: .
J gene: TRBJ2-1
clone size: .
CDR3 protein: CASSLGWGDEQFF
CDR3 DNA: TGTGCCAGCAGCTTAGGGTGGGGGGATGAGCAGTTCTTC

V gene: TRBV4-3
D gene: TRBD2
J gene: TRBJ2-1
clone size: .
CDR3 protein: CASSQDRSGEGTNEQFF
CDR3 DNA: TGCGCCAGCAGCCAAGATAGGAGCGGGGAGGGCACCAATGAGCAGTTCTTC